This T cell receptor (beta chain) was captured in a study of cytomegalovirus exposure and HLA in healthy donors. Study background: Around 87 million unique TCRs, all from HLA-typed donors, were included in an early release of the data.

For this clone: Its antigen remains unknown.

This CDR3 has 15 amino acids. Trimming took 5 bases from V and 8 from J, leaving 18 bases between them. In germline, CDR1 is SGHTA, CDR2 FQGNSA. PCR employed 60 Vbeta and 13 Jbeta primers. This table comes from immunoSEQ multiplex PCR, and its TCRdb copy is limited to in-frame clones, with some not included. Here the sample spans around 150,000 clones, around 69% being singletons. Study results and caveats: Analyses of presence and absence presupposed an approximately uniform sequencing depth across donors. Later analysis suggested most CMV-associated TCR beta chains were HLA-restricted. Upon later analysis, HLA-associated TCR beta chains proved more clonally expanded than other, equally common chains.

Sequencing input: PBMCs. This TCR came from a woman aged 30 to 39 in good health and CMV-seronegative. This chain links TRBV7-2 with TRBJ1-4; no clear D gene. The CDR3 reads CASSRRTAPSEKLFF. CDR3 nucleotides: TGTGCCAGCAGCAGACGGACGGCCCCTAGCGAAAAACTGTTTTTT.